The 3 T cell receptor beta chains given below trace back to one sample, sequenced in a study of shared clonotypes between healthy human individuals. Naivety among CD8 cells was defined by CD45RO negativity and positive CCR7 selection, thereby excluding terminally differentiated effector memory CD45RA+ cells. Method: immunoSEQ multiplex PCR; TCRdb's copy keeps in-frame clones and lacks some. The data hold roughly 1,800,000 clones, with approximately 94% observed a single time. The material sequenced was naive CD8+ T cells sorted from blood. Every receptor here comes from a man younger than 35 in good health.

The V call is TRBV27, the J call TRBJ2-1; tentatively, D is TRBD2 (5 bases). Germline V CDR1 and CDR2: MNHEY, SMNVEV (reference sequence). CDR3 size: 13 residues. Trimming cost V 2 bases and J 11 bases, with 13 bases left between them. CDR3 bases: TGTGCCAGCAGTTTAATGGAGTCGGGGAAGCAGTTCTTC. Its translation: CASSLMESGKQFF.

V gene TRBV28 combines with J gene TRBJ1-6, with 7 bases fitting TRBD1. This CDR3 contains 14 residues. Germline assignment: CDR1 MDHEN and CDR2 SYDVKM. The V and J ends lost 11 bases and 7 bases, in that order; junction bases with no gene match: 11. The CDR3 protein is CAANPTGWNSPLHF. The DNA for the CDR3 is TGTGCCGCCAATCCGACAGGGTGGAATTCACCCCTCCACTTT.

The rearrangement links TRBV28 to TRBJ2-1; 11 nucleotides match TRBD2. With 2 bases clipped from V and 3 bases from J, the junction kept 0 bases outside the gene matches. CDR1 MDHEN and CDR2 SYDVKM come from the germline V gene. The CDR3 loop spans 15 amino acids. The CDR3 DNA follows: TGTGCCAGCAGTTTAGGGACTAGCGGCTACAATGAGCAGTTCTTC. It specifies CASSLGTSGYNEQFF.